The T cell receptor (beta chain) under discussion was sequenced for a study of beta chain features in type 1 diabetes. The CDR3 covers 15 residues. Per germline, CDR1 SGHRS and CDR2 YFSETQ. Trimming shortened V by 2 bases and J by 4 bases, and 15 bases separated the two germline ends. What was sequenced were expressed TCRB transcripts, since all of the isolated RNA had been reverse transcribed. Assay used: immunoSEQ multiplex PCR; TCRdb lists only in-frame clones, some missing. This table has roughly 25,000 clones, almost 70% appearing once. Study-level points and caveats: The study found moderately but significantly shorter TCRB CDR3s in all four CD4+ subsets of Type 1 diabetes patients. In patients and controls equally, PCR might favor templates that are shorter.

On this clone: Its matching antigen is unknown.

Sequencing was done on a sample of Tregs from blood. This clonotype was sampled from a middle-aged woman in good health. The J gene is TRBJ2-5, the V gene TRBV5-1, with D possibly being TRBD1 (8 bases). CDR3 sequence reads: CASSLMTGEGETQYF. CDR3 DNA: TGCGCCAGCAGCTTAATGACAGGGGAGGGAGAGACCCAGTACTTC.